Listed below are T cell receptor beta chains from one sample, sequenced in a study of immune reconstitution after stem cell transplant in scleroderma. Using its own MiXCR run on the RT-PCR reads, TCRdb lists one record per CDR3 protein. The repertoire holds roughly 3,000 distinct CDR3 sequences, under 10% seen once, with approximately 9.8% in the top ten. Sample collection occurred before or after autologous hematopoietic stem cell transplantation (not recorded which). The receptor source for this set is a female donor with systemic sclerosis. Each CDR3 is given with its conserved first and last residue. The size entry is marked missing in some rows and otherwise reads once, few, many or a size class.

clone_size | v_call | cdr3_aa
medium-sized | TRBV6-1 | CASSEEGGGGLGEQFF
large | TRBV5-1 | CARTRDRVSQPQHF
large | TRBV27 | CASRQGKANSPLHF
medium-sized | TRBV2 | CASSGVSSKGRHEQYF
medium-sized | TRBV5-6 | CASSPPSGTASQETQYF
medium-sized | TRBV11-2 | CASRPQGSYEQYF
medium-sized | TRBV19 | CASSMVAIKQPQHF
medium-sized | TRBV29-1 | CSGRRGGTDTQYF
. | TRBV6-1 | CASSEELAGNYEQYF
medium-sized | TRBV2 | CASSAEGGQETQYF
medium-sized | TRBV20-1 | CSARARVFSTDTQYF
medium-sized | TRBV20-1 | CSGGRRMNTEAFF
medium-sized | TRBV29-1 | CSGKGPNTGELFF
medium-sized | TRBV12-3/TRBV12-4 | CASSPEGREQYF
few | TRBV6-5 | CASRGQSYEQYF
. | TRBV7-2 | CASSSQGGNEQFF
medium-sized | TRBV10-3 | CAISRDLPYEQYF
medium-sized | TRBV7-3 | CASSLFRQPTEAFF
medium-sized | TRBV6-6 | CASSIGTANTGELFF
medium-sized | TRBV5-1 | CASRGTGAYEQYF
large | TRBV20-1 | CSARDPETGNTYEQYF
. | TRBV6-5 | CASRRGATNEKLFF
medium-sized | TRBV20-1 | CSARESAGRTEAFF
medium-sized | TRBV20-1 | CSAATITGSGGEKLFF
few | TRBV19 | CASSKGRGQGNFGEQFF
few | TRBV27 | CASSPETGGVSDTQYF
medium-sized | TRBV6-2/TRBV6-3 | CASSARGGPGNEQFF
few | TRBV5-1 | CASTGLSANTGELFF
large | TRBV15 | CATSRDLAGLYGYTF
medium-sized | TRBV23-1 | CASSPSWRGDSGANVLTF
medium-sized | TRBV2 | CASNPDSPNYGYTF
. | TRBV5-1 | CASSLGGTAANTGELFF